The TCR beta chain under discussion was sequenced for a study of cytomegalovirus exposure and HLA in healthy donors. Looking at the study overall: Around 79 million unique TCRs, all from HLA-typed donors, were included in an early release of the data.

Concerning this clone: Its antigen remains unknown.

The study's findings and limits: Analysis was carried out at a later point, and it linked a missense DCLRE1C variant to TCR beta V- and J-gene trimming. Investigators reported 164 TCR beta chains as tied to cytomegalovirus.

The CDR3 extends over 12 amino acids. V was cut by 4 bases and J by 5 bases, with 11 bases left in between. The V gene's germline CDR1 is SQVTM and CDR2 ANQGSEA. This PCR relied on a set of 60 Vbeta primers and 13 Jbeta primers. Generated by immunoSEQ multiplex PCR, the TCRdb table keeps only in-frame clones and is missing some. The top ten hold about 7.2% of the sample, which has almost 90,000 clones, 85% seen once. The chain couples TRBV29-1 to TRBJ2-5, with D perhaps TRBD2 (5 bases). The receptor was derived from a man aged 35-49 years in good health and CMV-seropositive. The sequenced material came from PBMCs. DNA of the CDR3: TGCAGCGTTGGGATTAGCGCCGAGACCCAGTACTTC. It yields the protein CSVGISAETQYF.